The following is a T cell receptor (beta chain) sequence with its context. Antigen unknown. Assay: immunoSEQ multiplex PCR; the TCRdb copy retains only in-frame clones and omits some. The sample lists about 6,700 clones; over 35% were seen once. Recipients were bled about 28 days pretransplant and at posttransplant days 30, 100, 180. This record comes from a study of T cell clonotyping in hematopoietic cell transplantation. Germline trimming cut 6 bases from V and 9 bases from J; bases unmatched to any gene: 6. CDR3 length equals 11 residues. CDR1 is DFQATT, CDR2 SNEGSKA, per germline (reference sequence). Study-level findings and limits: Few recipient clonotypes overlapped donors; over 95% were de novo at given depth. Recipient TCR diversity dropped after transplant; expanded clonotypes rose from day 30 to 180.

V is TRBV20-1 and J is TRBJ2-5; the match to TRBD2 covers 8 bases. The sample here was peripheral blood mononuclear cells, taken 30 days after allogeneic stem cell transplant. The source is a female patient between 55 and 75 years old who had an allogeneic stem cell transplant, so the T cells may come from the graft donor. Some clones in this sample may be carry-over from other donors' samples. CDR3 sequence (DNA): TGCAGTGCCAGACAAGCGGGAGCCCAGTACTTC. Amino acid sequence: CSARQAGAQYF.